The TCR beta chain described here comes from a study of blood T cell repertoires in COVID-19. Study-level information: Specimens from acute and convalescent COVID-19 originated in the United States, Italy and Spain. The cDNA or gDNA used as material had been derived from T cells, B-cell-depleted T cells, or PBMCs.

This CDR3 is built from 16 residues. Trimming took 3 bases from V and 6 from J, leaving 17 bases between them. Germline V gene sequence: CDR1 MGHRA, CDR2 YSYEKL. In the original processing: It was from reference gene primer amplification that nucleated cell counts were estimated. The method was immunoSEQ multiplex PCR; TCRdb's version includes in-frame clones alone and lacks a portion of them. From that table come the V and J calls and clone size; the DNA was used to work out D and trimming. Of approximately 330,000 clones in the sample, about 87% are singletons; the top ten hold just over 9.5%. This clonotype originated in a man in his thirties or forties with COVID-19, enrolled during active disease. The sequenced material came from peripheral blood. The J gene is TRBJ2-2, the V gene TRBV4-1; the D gene is possibly TRBD1 (5 bases). The CDR3 sequence: CASSQAGQRLPGELFF. The CDR3 region has the DNA TGCGCCAGCAGCCAGGCTGGACAACGGCTTCCCGGGGAGCTGTTTTTT.